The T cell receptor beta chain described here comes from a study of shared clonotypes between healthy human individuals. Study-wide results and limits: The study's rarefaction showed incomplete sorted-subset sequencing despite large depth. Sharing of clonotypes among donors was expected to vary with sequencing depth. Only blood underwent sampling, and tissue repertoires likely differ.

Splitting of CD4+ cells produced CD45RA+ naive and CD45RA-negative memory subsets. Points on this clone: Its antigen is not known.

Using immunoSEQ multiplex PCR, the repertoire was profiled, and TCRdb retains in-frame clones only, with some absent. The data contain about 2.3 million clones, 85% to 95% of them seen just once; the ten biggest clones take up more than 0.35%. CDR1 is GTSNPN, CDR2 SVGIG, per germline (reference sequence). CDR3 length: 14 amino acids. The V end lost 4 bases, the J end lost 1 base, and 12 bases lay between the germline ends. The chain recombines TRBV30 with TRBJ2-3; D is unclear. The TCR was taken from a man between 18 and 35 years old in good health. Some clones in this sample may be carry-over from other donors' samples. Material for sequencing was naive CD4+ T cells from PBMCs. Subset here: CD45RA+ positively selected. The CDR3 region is CAWILGAGTDTQYF. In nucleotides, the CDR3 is TGTGCCTGGATACTGGGCGCGGGCACAGATACGCAGTATTTT.